The rows below give T cell receptor beta chains drawn from one sample of a study of patients and donors after allogeneic stem cell transplantation. TCRdb fed the RT-PCR reads into MiXCR, producing one record per CDR3 protein. The sample holds 150,000 to 200,000 distinct CDR3 sequences, roughly 22% seen once. The material sequenced was blood, either unsorted or a sorted T cell fraction (not recorded which). The origin of the receptors is a human donor who was either an allogeneic HSCT recipient or a stem cell or donor lymphocyte infusion donor (not recorded which). It is not recorded whose cells these are; they may come from a transplant donor. Each CDR3 is given with its conserved first and last residue.

v_call	j_call	cdr3_aa
TRBV12-3/TRBV12-4	TRBJ2-7	CASSSFLASHEQYF
TRBV6-5	TRBJ2-3	CASRQQGHQSTDTQYF
TRBV10-3	TRBJ2-3	CAIMAGGGTDTQYF
TRBV5-1	TRBJ2-2	CASSLSGQNTGELFF
TRBV12-3/TRBV12-4	TRBJ1-1	CASSLAASRNTEAFF
TRBV5-1	TRBJ1-4	CASSLRTGQGKLFF
TRBV5-1	TRBJ1-4	CASSWDRGNEKLFF
TRBV7-9	TRBJ1-2	CASSSGGTDEAYGYTF
TRBV10-3	TRBJ2-7	CAIRYGTSSYEQYF
TRBV7-9	TRBJ2-3	CASSGAVDTQYF
TRBV12-3/TRBV12-4	TRBJ1-2	CASRDRGFGYTF
TRBV4-1	TRBJ1-1	CASSQVRVPNTEAFF
TRBV29-1	TRBJ2-7	CSVISGLHSYEQYF
TRBV7-9	TRBJ1-1	CASTSPLGAEAFF
TRBV9	TRBJ2-3	CASGGTSTDTQYF
TRBV20-1	TRBJ1-1	CSALLWYRGPLLNTEAFF
TRBV6-7	TRBJ1-5	CASSYQGRRYQPQHF
TRBV11-3	TRBJ2-3	CASSLHRGTDTQYF
TRBV7-2	TRBJ2-1	CASSLGGRYNEQFF
TRBV12-3/TRBV12-4	TRBJ2-4	CASRLGLAGPAKNIQYF
TRBV7-9	TRBJ1-4	CASSFRRGNEKLFF
TRBV6-6	TRBJ2-3	CASLMGAGGTDTQYF
TRBV5-1	TRBJ2-1	CASSSLAGGYNEQFF
TRBV12-3/TRBV12-4	TRBJ2-5	CASSTAGPRFQETQYF
TRBV10-3	TRBJ2-2	CATAPRQENTGELFF
TRBV3-1	TRBJ1-2	CASSQRIEANYGYTF
TRBV5-1	TRBJ2-1	CASSLSTYSYNEQFF
TRBV10-3	TRBJ1-5	CAISEALEGPQHF
TRBV5-1	TRBJ1-2	CASSSYYYNKTGDNGYTF
TRBV25-1	TRBJ2-7	CASSAGTGTYEQYF
TRBV5-1	TRBJ2-2	CASSLQFTGELFF
TRBV4-1	TRBJ1-2	CASSQRNAGERYGYTF
TRBV12-3/TRBV12-4	TRBJ1-4	CASKQGALEKLFF
TRBV7-3	TRBJ1-1	CASSSLGQGPFF